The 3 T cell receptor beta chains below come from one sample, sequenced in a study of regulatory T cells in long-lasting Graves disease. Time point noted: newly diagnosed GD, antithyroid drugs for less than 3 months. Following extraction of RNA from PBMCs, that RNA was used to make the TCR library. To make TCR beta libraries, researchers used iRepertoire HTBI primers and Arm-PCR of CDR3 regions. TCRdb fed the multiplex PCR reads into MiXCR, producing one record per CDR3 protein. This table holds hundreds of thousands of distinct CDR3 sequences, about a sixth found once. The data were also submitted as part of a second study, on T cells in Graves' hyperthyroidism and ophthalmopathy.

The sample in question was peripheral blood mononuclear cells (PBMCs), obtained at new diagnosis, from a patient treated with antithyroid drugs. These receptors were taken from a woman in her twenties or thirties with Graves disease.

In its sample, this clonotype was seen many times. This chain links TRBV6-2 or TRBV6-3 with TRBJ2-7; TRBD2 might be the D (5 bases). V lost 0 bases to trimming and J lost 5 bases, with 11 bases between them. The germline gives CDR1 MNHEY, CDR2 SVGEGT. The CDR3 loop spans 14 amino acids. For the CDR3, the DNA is TGTGCCAGCAGTTACTCGCGAGAGGGCCACGAGCAGTACTTC. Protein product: CASSYSREGHEQYF.

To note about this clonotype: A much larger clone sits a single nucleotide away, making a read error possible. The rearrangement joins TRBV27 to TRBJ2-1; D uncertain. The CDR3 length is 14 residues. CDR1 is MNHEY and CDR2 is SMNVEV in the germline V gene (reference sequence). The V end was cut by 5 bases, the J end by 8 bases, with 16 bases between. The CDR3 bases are TGTGCCAGCAGTAGAAGACTGGCCTTGGATGAGCAGTTCTTC. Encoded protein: CASSRRLALDEQFF.

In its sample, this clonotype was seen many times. The CDR3, as DNA: TGTGCCAGCGGCCCAGGGTTTTCTAGCACAGATACGCAGTATTTT. This encodes CASGPGFSSTDTQYF. This rearrangement joins TRBV6-1 to TRBJ2-3; D is possibly TRBD1 (5 bases). The CDR3 is 15 residues long. V lost 8 bases and J 0 bases, leaving 15 bases between the germline ends. Germline CDR1 MNHNS, CDR2 SASEGT.